The T cell receptor beta chain under discussion was sequenced for a study of cytomegalovirus exposure and HLA in healthy donors. General study findings and limits: According to the study, about 180 TCR beta chains were cytomegalovirus-associated. Later analysis reportedly placed an Asian-associated ancestry cluster below the roughly 630-donor mean in N-insertions. Later analysis associated a missense DCLRE1C variant with TCR beta V- and J-gene trimming.

13 Jbeta primers and 60 Vbeta primers were used for the PCR. In the source study's methods: There were tens of millions of unique TCR beta chains by a later count, and approximately 10 million of them were shared. Assay used: immunoSEQ multiplex PCR; TCRdb lists only in-frame clones, some missing. From that table come the V and J calls and clone size; the DNA was used to work out D and trimming. The sample has approximately 110,000 clones, less than 80% seen once. Germline lookup yields CDR1 SGHRS and CDR2 YFSETQ. The CDR3 is 15 amino acids. Unmatched junction bases numbered 8, after V lost 4 bases and J lost 2 bases. A note on this clone: Its specificity is unknown.

This TCR was recovered from a woman between 45 and 65 years old in good health and CMV-seropositive. Sample: PBMCs. V usage is TRBV5-1 and J usage is TRBJ1-1, with 7 bases that match TRBD1. The CDR3 nucleotides read TGCGCCAGCAGCGAAGGGACAGCCACTAACACTGAAGCTTTCTTT. Its translation is CASSEGTATNTEAFF.